Below, 28 T cell receptor beta chains from the same sample are listed, as sequenced in a study of blood T cell repertoires in COVID-19. TCRdb keeps only in-frame clones here, not all; method: immunoSEQ multiplex PCR. The data contain almost 250,000 clones, about 89% of them singletons. The sample comprised peripheral blood. The receptors originated from a woman in her fifties or sixties who had recovered from COVID-19.

The CDR3 sequence: CASSPPGFEAFF. The CDR3 nucleotides read TGTGCCAGCAGTCCCCCCGGTTTTGAAGCTTTCTTT. The V gene is TRBV28, the J gene TRBJ1-1, with D unresolved. The V end was cut by 5 bases, the J end by 7 bases, with 11 bases between. The germline V gene encodes CDR1 MDHEN and CDR2 SYDVKM. The CDR3 runs to 12 residues.

This clone has only one observation. This chain connects TRBV3-1 (or the pseudogene TRBV3-2) to TRBJ2-3, with D perhaps matching TRBD2 (6 bases). The V end lost 3 bases, the J end lost 2 bases, and 9 bases lay between the germline ends. This CDR3 contains 14 residues. Germline CDR1 is LGHDT and CDR2 is YNNKEL (reference sequence). The CDR3 DNA is TGTGCCAGCAGCCAGAGACTAGACACAGATACGCAGTATTTT. It translates to CASSQRLDTDTQYF.

The rearrangement uses TRBV6-5 and TRBJ2-1, with TRBD2 matching over 9 bases. The CDR3 runs to 15 residues. Germline V CDR1 and CDR2: MNHEY, SVGAGI. V shed 6 bases, J shed 6 bases, and the junction held 9 bases outside the gene matches. CDR3 in amino acids: CASRKPSGALNEQFF. Written as DNA, the CDR3 is TGTGCCAGCAGAAAACCTAGCGGGGCCCTCAATGAGCAGTTCTTC.

This sequence joins TRBV6-2 or TRBV6-3 and TRBJ2-7; 7 bases map to TRBD1. V was pared by 2 bases and J by 1 base, with 11 bases of the junction left unmatched. CDR1 and CDR2 from the germline V gene are MNHEY and SVGEGT. The CDR3 has 17 amino acids. The CDR3 DNA is TGTGCCAGCAGTTACCCCCGGGACAGTCTCCCTTCCTACGAGCAGTACTTC. It translates to CASSYPRDSLPSYEQYF.

The gene calls are TRBV18 and TRBJ1-1; no clear D. The ends were cut back, 3 bases at V and 1 base at J, with 3 bases in the middle. CDR3 length: 12 residues. Germline-derived CDR1 and CDR2 are KGHSH and LQKENI. In nucleotides, the CDR3 is TGTGCCAGCTCACCGGCGAACACTGAAGCTTTCTTT. It specifies CASSPANTEAFF.

V and J are TRBV11-2 and TRBJ1-3; the match to TRBD1 covers 7 bases. Germline values: CDR1 SGHAT, CDR2 FQNNGV. Unmatched junction bases numbered 6, after V lost 4 bases and J lost 0 bases. The length of the CDR3 is 16 residues. This chain's CDR3 is CASSSDRAISGNTIYF. Written as DNA, the CDR3 is TGTGCCAGCAGCTCCGACAGGGCCATCTCTGGAAACACCATATATTTT.

This chain uses TRBV11-2 with TRBJ1-4; no clear D. V was pared by 5 bases and J by 7 bases, with 14 bases between. The CDR3 extends over 14 amino acids. The germline CDR1 and CDR2 sequences are SGHAT and FQNNGV. In DNA, the CDR3 is TGTGCCAGCAGCCTCCAGGCGGGGAGTGAAAAACTGTTTTTT. Translated: CASSLQAGSEKLFF.

This clone was picked up a small number of times. The V call is TRBV5-1, the J call TRBJ1-2; 9 nucleotides agree with TRBD1. The trim removed 5 bases at V and 7 bases at J, leaving 9 bases unmatched. The CDR3 spans 14 residues. Germline V CDR1 and CDR2: SGHRS, YFSETQ. CDR3 nucleotide sequence: TGCGCCAGCAGTTCACGGACAGGGGAAAGTGGCTACACCTTC. The encoded protein is CASSSRTGESGYTF.

The V and J genes are TRBV27 and TRBJ1-5; the D gene is possibly TRBD1 (6 bases). V dropped 2 bases and J dropped 0 bases, with 11 bases sitting between them. CDR1 MNHEY and CDR2 SMNVEV come from the germline V gene (reference sequence). The CDR3 runs 16 residues. CDR3: CASSLRQGLSNQPQHF. In DNA form, the CDR3 reads TGTGCCAGCAGTTTAAGGCAGGGGCTTAGCAATCAGCCCCAGCATTTT.

V usage is TRBV25-1 and J usage is TRBJ1-6; no firm D call. The V end was cut by 7 bases, the J end by 0 bases, with 10 bases between. The CDR3 spans 15 residues. CDR1 and CDR2 (germline): MGHDK, SYGVNS. The CDR3 here is CASKQAHSYNSPLHF. CDR3 sequence (DNA): TGTGCCAGCAAGCAGGCCCACTCCTATAATTCACCCCTCCACTTT.

The V gene is TRBV19, the J gene TRBJ2-3; 8 bases fit TRBD2. The CDR3 is 16 residues long. V trimming: 0 bases; J trimming: 5 bases; junction bases outside the gene matches: 7. Germline CDR1 is LNHDA and CDR2 is SQIVND (reference sequence). The CDR3 DNA reads TGTGCCAGTAGTATAGATGCCGGGGGGGCCAGAGATACGCAGTATTTT. This gives the protein CASSIDAGGARDTQYF.

The chain carries TRBV5-5 and TRBJ2-1; D unresolved. V was shortened by 0 bases and J by 0 bases, with 7 bases between the two germline ends. CDR1 is SGHKS and CDR2 is YYEKEE in the germline V gene (reference sequence). The CDR3 sequence is 15 residues long. Written as DNA, the CDR3 is TGTGCCAGCAGCTTGGACCGTAGCTCCTACAATGAGCAGTTCTTC. It specifies CASSLDRSSYNEQFF.

The chain links TRBV10-3 to TRBJ2-5; TRBD2 matches at 7 bases. CDR1 is ENHRY and CDR2 is SYGVKD in the germline V gene. After removal of 3 bases from V and 5 bases from J, the junction contained 0 bases not matched to a gene. The CDR3 runs to 12 residues. The CDR3 DNA follows: TGTGCCATCAGTGACGGGGGGGAGACCCAGTACTTC. Its translation: CAISDGGETQYF.

CDR3 sequence reads: CASGSGILEQFF. The CDR3 nucleotides are TGTGCTAGTGGTTCAGGGATATTGGAGCAGTTCTTC. The chain carries TRBV12-5 and TRBJ2-1, with D possibly TRBD1 on 5 matching bases. Per the germline V gene, CDR1 is LGHNT and CDR2 is FRNRAP. The CDR3 sequence is 12 residues long. V was pared by 4 bases and J by 10 bases, with 11 bases between. The whole variable domain, filled in from reference TRBV12-5 and TRBJ2-1, reads DARVTQTPRHKVTEMGQEVTMRCQPILGHNTVFWYRQTMMQGLELLAYFRNRAPLDDSGMPKDRFSAEMPDATLATLKIQPSEPRDSAVYFCASGSGILEQFFGPGTRLTVL.

The chain joins TRBV9 to TRBJ1-1; 7 nucleotides line up with TRBD1. The V gene end was trimmed by 4 bases and the J gene end by 11 bases; junction bases not matched to a gene: 17. Looked up from germline, CDR1 is SGDLS and CDR2 is YYNGEE. The CDR3 is 15 residues long. Here the CDR3 reads CASSPTTGEGAPAFF. CDR3 nucleotide sequence: TGTGCCAGCAGCCCGACAACGGGTGAGGGGGCGCCGGCTTTCTTT. The full variable domain, with the rest looked up from reference TRBV9 and TRBJ1-1, is DSGVTQTPKHLITATGQRVTLRCSPRSGDLSVYWYQQSLDQGLQFLIQYYNGEERAKGNILERFSAQQFPDLHSELNLSSLELGDSALYFCASSPTTGEGAPAFFGQGTRLTVV.

The chain recombines TRBV29-1 with TRBJ2-5, with TRBD1 identical over 9 bases. Per germline, CDR1 SQVTM and CDR2 ANQGSEA. V lost 6 bases, J lost 8 bases, and 10 bases stayed unmatched. The CDR3 extends over 13 amino acids. CDR3 bases: TGCAGCGTCGGTGCTGCGGGACAGGGCACCCAGTACTTC. Translation gives CSVGAAGQGTQYF.

J is TRBJ2-7 and V is TRBV29-1, with D unresolved. V was trimmed by 5 bases and J by 1 base, leaving 12 bases between them. This CDR3 contains 13 residues. CDR1 SQVTM and CDR2 ANQGSEA come from the germline V gene. The CDR3 loop reads CSVLGGGSYEQYF. CDR3 nucleotides: TGCAGCGTTCTAGGCGGCGGATCCTACGAGCAGTACTTC.

The genes are TRBV3-1 (or the pseudogene TRBV3-2) and TRBJ1-6, with no clear D. Trimming cost V 1 base and J 6 bases, with 10 bases left between them. There are 15 residues in the CDR3. Germline V gene sequence: CDR1 LGHDT, CDR2 YNNKEL (reference sequence). The CDR3 coding sequence is TGTGCCAGCAGCCAAGGCGGGGATTGTAATTCACCCCTCCACTTT. It codes for CASSQGGDCNSPLHF.

The chain uses TRBV2 and TRBJ2-2; TRBD1 agrees at 7 bases. There are 16 residues in the CDR3. CDR1 and CDR2 (germline): SNHLY, FYNNEI. V was clipped by 4 bases and J by 7 bases; unmatched bases: 12. CDR3: CASSVQGPPGNGELFF. CDR3 bases: TGTGCCAGCAGTGTACAGGGGCCCCCGGGGAACGGGGAGCTGTTTTTT.

V is TRBV28 and J is TRBJ2-5; 13 positions agree with TRBD2. This CDR3 comprises 15 residues. The trim removed 5 bases at V and 5 bases at J, leaving 5 bases unmatched. Germline V CDR1 and CDR2: MDHEN, SYDVKM. The CDR3 loop is CASSKTSGGAETQYF. CDR3 nucleotides: TGTGCCAGCAGTAAAACTAGCGGGGGGGCGGAGACCCAGTACTTC. Full variable domain (outside the CDR3, taken from reference TRBV28 and TRBJ2-5): DVKVTQSSRYLVKRTGEKVFLECVQDMDHENMFWYRQDPGLGLRLIYFSYDVKMKEKGDIPEGYSVSREKKERFSLILESASTNQTSMYLCASSKTSGGAETQYFGPGTRLLVL.

This rearrangement joins TRBV5-1 to TRBJ1-2; 9 bases are shared with TRBD1. The V gene's germline CDR1 is SGHRS and CDR2 YFSETQ. The CDR3 length is 13 residues. The ends lost 9 bases at V and 4 bases at J; junction bases unmatched: 7. The CDR3 DNA follows: TGCGCCACCCAGGGACAGGGTAGCTATGGCTACACCTTC. Translation gives CATQGQGSYGYTF.

The chain recombines TRBV4-1 with TRBJ2-6; D is uncertain. The CDR3 totals 14 residues. The V gene lost 0 bases and the J gene lost 2 bases, with 2 bases spanning the gap. Germline V lookup: CDR1 MGHRA, CDR2 YSYEKL. CDR3 coding DNA: TGCGCCAGCAGCCAAGATACTGGGGCCAACGTCCTGACTTTC. Its translation is CASSQDTGANVLTF.

The chain couples TRBV28 to TRBJ1-3; D might be TRBD1 (5 bases). The CDR3 runs 18 residues. Germline V gene data show CDR1 as MDHEN and CDR2 as SYDVKM. Trimming removed 7 bases at V and 0 bases at J, with 22 bases between. CDR3 sequence: CASNNHLGGGDSGNTIYF. The CDR3 DNA is TGTGCCAGCAACAACCATTTAGGCGGGGGGGACTCTGGAAACACCATATATTTT.

The gene calls are TRBV27 and TRBJ1-4, with D possibly matching TRBD1 (6 bases). The CDR3 extends over 16 amino acids. The V gene lost 4 bases and the J gene lost 0 bases, with 12 bases spanning the gap. The germline gives CDR1 MNHEY, CDR2 SMNVEV (reference sequence). As DNA, the CDR3 is TGTGCCAGCAGTTCTAACCAGGGGTCAACTAATGAAAAACTGTTTTTT. Its protein product is CASSSNQGSTNEKLFF.

The J gene is TRBJ1-2, the V gene TRBV5-8; 8 positions agree with TRBD1. The V and J ends lost 0 bases and 4 bases, in that order; junction bases with no gene match: 11. CDR1 SGHTS and CDR2 YDEGEE come from the germline V gene. This CDR3 region has 17 residues. The CDR3 DNA sequence: TGTGCCAGCAGCTTGGACGGGACAGGCATACCATCCTATGGCTACACCTTC. Translation: CASSLDGTGIPSYGYTF.

The genes are TRBV9 and TRBJ2-1, with 7 positions matching TRBD2. Trimming removed 2 bases from V and 8 bases from J; junction bases left unmatched: 7. CDR1 SGDLS and CDR2 YYNGEE come from the germline V gene. This CDR3 has 14 amino acids. Here the CDR3 reads CASSVGLGFHEQFF. In DNA, the CDR3 is TGTGCCAGCAGCGTCGGACTAGGGTTCCATGAGCAGTTCTTC. Together with reference TRBV9 and TRBJ2-1, the CDR3 gives the full variable domain: DSGVTQTPKHLITATGQRVTLRCSPRSGDLSVYWYQQSLDQGLQFLIQYYNGEERAKGNILERFSAQQFPDLHSELNLSSLELGDSALYFCASSVGLGFHEQFFGPGTRLTVL.

The chain is built from TRBV29-1 and TRBJ2-3; 9 bases align to TRBD1. Germline V gene sequence: CDR1 SQVTM, CDR2 ANQGSEA. This CDR3 region has 14 residues. Trimming took 7 bases from V and 0 from J; bases not matched to a gene: 5. The CDR3 sequence: CSGRTGASTDTQYF. The CDR3 nucleotides read TGCAGCGGTAGGACAGGGGCCAGCACAGATACGCAGTATTTT.

V usage is TRBV20-1 and J usage is TRBJ2-7; D uncertain. Per germline, CDR1 DFQATT and CDR2 SNEGSKA (reference sequence). The length of the CDR3 is 11 residues. Trimming pared 6 bases from V and 2 bases from J, leaving 8 bases between. The CDR3: CSAREPYEQYF. CDR3 nucleotides: TGCAGTGCCCGAGAACCCTACGAGCAGTACTTC.